This T cell receptor (beta chain) was recovered during a study of control samples from healthy donors and cancer patients. The table came from immunoSEQ multiplex PCR; TCRdb's copy has only in-frame clones and leaves some out. The data show over 150,000 clones, more than 85% seen once. Trimming cost V 9 bases and J 7 bases, with 15 bases left between them. This CDR3 comprises 12 residues. The germline CDR1 and CDR2 sequences are WSHSY and SAAADI. The sequenced material came from blood. This rearrangement joins TRBV10-2 to TRBJ2-5; maybe TRBD1 (5 bases). This sequence was found in a woman between 40 and 50 years old in good health. CDR3 DNA: TGCGCCAGTCAGGGCCCTCGAGGGACCCAGTACTTC. Its protein is CASQGPRGTQYF.